The 14 T cell receptor beta chains reported below all come from one sample, sequenced in a study of CD8 T cells in ankylosing spondylitis. Their target antigens are unknown. Notes on the study in general: Ankylosing spondylitis blood appeared to carry a characteristic TCR beta motif of roughly eight highly homologous variants.

MiXCR was run by TCRdb on the 5' RACE reads, yielding one entry per CDR3 protein. The sample consists of more than 650,000 distinct CDR3 sequences, 10% to 15% of them appearing once. The sample taken for sequencing was blood, either unsorted or a sorted T cell fraction (not recorded which). These receptors were collected from a male donor with ankylosing spondylitis.

This sequence joins TRBV7-2 and TRBJ2-5; tentatively, D is TRBD2 (6 bases). Germline V gives CDR1 SGHTA, CDR2 FQGNSA. The CDR3 consists of 15 residues. V gave up 8 bases and J gave up 2 bases, with 18 bases separating them. The CDR3 DNA follows: TGTGCCAGCGGGGGGAAAAGGACGGCTCAAGAGACCCAGTACTTC. Translating gives CASGGKRTAQETQYF.

This clonotype was counted ten times or more. The chain employs TRBV29-1 and TRBJ1-1, with a weak D call TRBD1 (5 bases). This CDR3 spans 13 amino acids. In germline, CDR1 is SQVTM, CDR2 ANQGSEA. V lost 7 bases and J lost 6, with 18 bases in between. The CDR3 nucleotides read TGCAGCGGGTTGGGACCCCGGGGCGCTGAAGCTTTCTTT. It is translated as CSGLGPRGAEAFF.

In its sample, this clonotype was seen many times. The CDR3 loop is CSAYRSTLGNEQFF. The CDR3 region has the DNA TGCAGTGCTTACAGGTCGACCCTGGGGAATGAGCAGTTCTTC. This chain links TRBV20-1 with TRBJ2-1; the D gene is possibly TRBD1 (5 bases). Germline V gives CDR1 DFQATT, CDR2 SNEGSKA (reference sequence). This CDR3 is 14 amino acids long. The ends were cut back, 5 bases at V and 7 bases at J, with 18 bases in the middle.

This sequence joins TRBV15 and TRBJ2-2, with D uncertain. The CDR3 extends over 14 amino acids. CDR1 is LNHNV and CDR2 is YYDKDF in the germline V gene (reference sequence). The V and J ends lost 6 bases and 6 bases respectively, with 14 bases between them. CDR3 sequence reads: CATSPRRPPGELFF. The CDR3 DNA follows: TGTGCCACCAGTCCCCGCCGGCCACCCGGGGAGCTGTTTTTT.

This clonotype was picked up a small number of times. The gene calls are TRBV4-2 and TRBJ2-7; TRBD1 might be the D (6 bases). V lost 1 base, J lost 5 bases, and 15 bases lay in between. This CDR3 spans 15 amino acids. Germline V gene lookup returns CDR1 LGHNA and CDR2 YNFKEQ. The CDR3 sequence: CASSQAFAGVDEQYF. The CDR3 DNA reads TGTGCCAGCAGCCAAGCTTTCGCAGGGGTCGACGAGCAGTACTTC.

This clonotype was detected a few times. The chain couples TRBV7-8 to TRBJ2-3; tentative D call: TRBD2 (6 bases). Germline V gives CDR1 SGHVS, CDR2 FQNEAQ. CDR3 length: 13 amino acids. V gave up 8 bases and J gave up 4 bases, with 13 bases separating them. The CDR3 bases are TGTGCCAGCGCGGGGCGCGGGGCAGATACGCAGTATTTT. This gives the protein CASAGRGADTQYF.

The rearrangement joins TRBV5-6 to TRBJ2-3; 8 bases are shared with TRBD2. This CDR3 contains 17 residues. Germline trimming cut 1 base from V and 0 bases from J; bases unmatched to any gene: 7. The germline V gene encodes CDR1 SGHDT and CDR2 YYEEEE. The CDR3 DNA follows: TGTGCCAGCAGCTTGATAGCGGGGAGGTTTAGCACAGATACGCAGTATTTT. The encoded protein is CASSLIAGRFSTDTQYF.

In its sample, this clonotype was seen many times. V usage is TRBV20-1 and J usage is TRBJ1-1, with a possible D match to TRBD1 (6 bases). CDR1 and CDR2 (germline): DFQATT, SNEGSKA (reference sequence). Trimming stripped 7 bases from V and 7 bases from J, with 13 bases between. CDR3 size: 11 residues. The CDR3 nucleotides are TGCAGTGATCGGGGGGCGGTTGAAGCTTTCTTT. This gives the protein CSDRGAVEAFF.

The genes are TRBV6-1 and TRBJ2-7; 7 positions match TRBD1. Looked up from germline, CDR1 is MNHNS and CDR2 is SASEGT. This CDR3 has 13 residues. J was trimmed by 6 bases and V by 6 bases; bases with no gene match: 8. This CDR3 reads CASRRQGLSEQYF. DNA of the CDR3: TGTGCCAGCAGGAGACAGGGTTTGAGCGAGCAGTACTTC.

V usage is TRBV28 and J usage is TRBJ1-2, with 8 bases aligning to TRBD1. Germline-derived CDR1 and CDR2 are MDHEN and SYDVKM. The CDR3 is 15 residues long. Losses at the gene ends were 5 bases for V and 4 bases for J; bases not matched to a gene: 9. CDR3 protein: CASSPRTGKSYGYTF. CDR3 DNA: TGTGCCAGCAGTCCTCGGACAGGGAAGAGCTATGGCTACACCTTC.

This clonotype was picked up many times. V gene TRBV6-1 combines with J gene TRBJ2-1; D remains unclear. Between the trimmed V and J ends, which lost 11 bases and 1 base, there was a span of 15 bases. There are 14 residues in the CDR3. CDR1 MNHNS and CDR2 SASEGT come from the germline V gene. The CDR3, as DNA: TGTGCCTGCGCCGGGTATCTGTCCTACAATGAGCAGTTCTTC. This translates into CACAGYLSYNEQFF.

The chain uses TRBV7-2 and TRBJ2-7; maybe TRBD1 (5 bases). The CDR3 consists of 16 residues. V was cut by 5 bases and J by 6 bases, with 23 bases left in between. Germline CDR1 is SGHTA and CDR2 is FQGNSA. DNA of the CDR3: TGTGCCAGCAGCCCGACCAGGGCAAAGGGCCCCCTCGAGCAGTACTTC. Its translation is CASSPTRAKGPLEQYF.

This clonotype has more than one count but fewer than ten. CDR3 nucleotides: TGTGCCAGCACCGAGACAGGGGGCGCTGGGAACACCGGGGAGCTGTTTTTT. This gives the protein CASTETGGAGNTGELFF. The chain couples TRBV12-3 or TRBV12-4 to TRBJ2-2, with 10 bases aligning to TRBD1. There are 17 residues in the CDR3. V lost 7 bases to trimming and J lost 1 base; unmatched junction nucleotides: 9.

This clonotype was picked up many times. The chain recombines TRBV7-2 with TRBJ2-7; tentative D call: TRBD2 (5 bases). In germline, CDR1 is SGHTA, CDR2 FQGNSA. V gave up 5 bases and J gave up 3 bases, with 14 bases separating them. The CDR3 length is 14 residues. The CDR3, as DNA: TGTGCCAGCAGCCCCCGGACTGTCCTCTACGAGCAGTACTTC. It yields the protein CASSPRTVLYEQYF. The full variable domain, completed using reference TRBV7-2 and TRBJ2-7, is GAGVSQSPSNKVTEKGKDVELRCDPISGHTALYWYRQSLGQGLEFLIYFQGNSAPDKSGLPSDRFSAERTGGSVSTLTIQRTQQEDSAVYLCASSPRTVLYEQYFGPGTRLTVT.